The rows below give T cell receptor beta chains drawn from one sample of a study of cytomegalovirus exposure and HLA in healthy donors. Profiled with immunoSEQ multiplex PCR; TCRdb holds only in-frame clones, not every one. The sample yields just under 95,000 clones, 70% to 90% seen once. The sequencing sample was made of PBMCs. The receptors come from a woman aged 18-29 years in good health and CMV-seropositive. The CDR3 runs from the conserved cysteine through the conserved F or W. The D gene is left open where the match is weak. Size is omitted from some rows. Given values are once, few, many or a class for expanded clones.

j_call: TRBJ1-1
d_call: .
v_call: TRBV14
clone_size: .
cdr3_aa: CASSHFPTVSTEAFF
cdr3_nt: TGTGCCAGCAGCCACTTCCCTACAGTTTCCACTGAAGCTTTCTTT

j_call: TRBJ2-1
d_call: TRBD1
v_call: TRBV5-1
clone_size: .
cdr3_aa: CASSWGTGGYNEQFF
cdr3_nt: TGCGCCAGCAGCTGGGGGACAGGGGGGTACAATGAGCAGTTCTTC

j_call: TRBJ1-1
d_call: TRBD1
v_call: TRBV15
clone_size: .
cdr3_aa: CATSRNRDRKGRTFF
cdr3_nt: TGTGCCACCAGCAGAAACCGGGACAGGAAAGGGAGGACTTTCTTT

j_call: TRBJ1-4
d_call: .
v_call: TRBV7-6
clone_size: .
cdr3_aa: CASSLDAGDNEKLFF
cdr3_nt: TGTGCCAGCAGCTTAGATGCGGGAGATAATGAAAAACTGTTTTTT

j_call: TRBJ2-5
d_call: TRBD2
v_call: TRBV5-8
clone_size: .
cdr3_aa: CASSQGLAGGGYQETQYF
cdr3_nt: TGTGCCAGCAGTCAAGGACTAGCGGGGGGCGGGTACCAAGAGACCCAGTACTTC

j_call: TRBJ2-1
d_call: TRBD1
v_call: TRBV7-6
clone_size: .
cdr3_aa: CASSSRQGVSSYNEQFF
cdr3_nt: TGTGCCAGCAGCTCGCGGCAGGGGGTATCCTCCTACAATGAGCAGTTCTTC

j_call: TRBJ2-7
d_call: .
v_call: TRBV27
clone_size: .
cdr3_aa: CASSLASSYEQYF
cdr3_nt: TGTGCCAGCAGTTTGGCCAGCTCCTACGAGCAGTACTTC

j_call: TRBJ2-1
d_call: TRBD2
v_call: TRBV10-1
clone_size: .
cdr3_aa: CASSEGTSGHNEQFF
cdr3_nt: TGCGCCAGCAGTGAGGGGACTAGCGGGCACAATGAGCAGTTCTTC

j_call: TRBJ2-3
d_call: TRBD2
v_call: TRBV2
clone_size: .
cdr3_aa: CASMREADTQYF
cdr3_nt: TGTGCCAGCATGCGGGAGGCAGATACGCAGTATTTT

j_call: TRBJ1-3
d_call: .
v_call: TRBV5-6
clone_size: .
cdr3_aa: CASSLVGALSGNTIYF
cdr3_nt: TGTGCCAGCAGCTTGGTAGGGGCACTCTCTGGAAACACCATATATTTT

j_call: TRBJ1-1
d_call: .
v_call: TRBV2
clone_size: few
cdr3_aa: CASSHDRNTEAFF
cdr3_nt: TGTGCCAGCAGCCATGACAGGAACACTGAAGCTTTCTTT

j_call: TRBJ2-2
d_call: TRBD1
v_call: TRBV6-1
clone_size: .
cdr3_aa: CASSEVVGTGVYTGELFF
cdr3_nt: TGTGCCAGCAGTGAAGTAGTGGGGACAGGCGTCTACACCGGGGAGCTGTTTTTT

j_call: TRBJ2-7
d_call: .
v_call: TRBV5-6
clone_size: .
cdr3_aa: CASSAGFSGYYEQYF
cdr3_nt: TGTGCCAGCAGCGCCGGATTCTCAGGGTACTACGAGCAGTACTTC

j_call: TRBJ1-6
d_call: .
v_call: TRBV4-1
clone_size: .
cdr3_aa: CASSQAGFANSPLHF
cdr3_nt: TGCGCCAGCAGCCAAGCAGGGTTCGCTAATTCACCCCTCCACTTT

j_call: TRBJ1-4
d_call: .
v_call: TRBV10-2
clone_size: few
cdr3_aa: CASSAGNNEKLFF
cdr3_nt: TGCGCCAGCAGTGCGGGGAATAATGAAAAACTGTTTTTT

j_call: TRBJ2-7
d_call: TRBD1
v_call: TRBV11-2
clone_size: .
cdr3_aa: CASSTDRDSSYEQYF
cdr3_nt: TGTGCCAGCAGCACAGATAGGGACAGCTCCTACGAGCAGTACTTC

j_call: TRBJ2-5
d_call: TRBD1
v_call: TRBV29-1
clone_size: .
cdr3_aa: CSVDLDRPQETQYF
cdr3_nt: TGCAGCGTTGATCTGGACAGGCCCCAAGAGACCCAGTACTTC

j_call: TRBJ2-2
d_call: TRBD2
v_call: TRBV30
clone_size: .
cdr3_aa: CAWKKREWTGELFF
cdr3_nt: TGTGCCTGGAAGAAGCGGGAGTGGACCGGGGAGCTGTTTTTT

j_call: TRBJ1-4
d_call: TRBD1
v_call: TRBV7-3
clone_size: .
cdr3_aa: CASSDLADRTNNEKLFF
cdr3_nt: TGTGCCAGCAGCGACCTCGCGGACAGGACAAATAATGAAAAACTGTTTTTT

j_call: TRBJ2-7
d_call: TRBD1
v_call: TRBV6-6
clone_size: .
cdr3_aa: CASSPLTGGSTYEQYF
cdr3_nt: TGTGCCAGCAGTCCACTAACAGGGGGGTCTACCTACGAGCAGTACTTC

j_call: TRBJ2-2
d_call: .
v_call: TRBV6-6
clone_size: .
cdr3_aa: CASRLDSGELFF
cdr3_nt: TGTGCCAGCAGATTAGATTCCGGGGAGCTGTTTTTT

j_call: TRBJ2-6
d_call: .
v_call: TRBV4-1
clone_size: .
cdr3_aa: CASSPSPGATGANVLTF
cdr3_nt: TGCGCCAGCAGCCCCTCCCCAGGGGCCACTGGGGCCAACGTCCTGACTTTC

j_call: TRBJ2-1
d_call: .
v_call: TRBV4-1
clone_size: once
cdr3_aa: CASSQEGFRGNEQFF
cdr3_nt: TGCGCCAGCAGCCAAGAGGGCTTCAGGGGCAATGAGCAGTTCTTC

j_call: TRBJ1-1
d_call: TRBD1
v_call: TRBV5-1
clone_size: few
cdr3_aa: CASSLRQGNTEAFF
cdr3_nt: TGCGCCAGCAGCCTAAGACAGGGGAACACTGAAGCTTTCTTT

j_call: TRBJ2-1
d_call: .
v_call: TRBV5-8
clone_size: .
cdr3_aa: CASSLAQFPYNEQFF
cdr3_nt: TGTGCCAGCAGCTTGGCCCAGTTTCCTTACAATGAGCAGTTCTTC

j_call: TRBJ2-7
d_call: .
v_call: TRBV7-2
clone_size: .
cdr3_aa: CASIPAHSSTYEQYF
cdr3_nt: TGTGCCAGCATCCCGGCCCACAGCAGCACCTACGAGCAGTACTTC

j_call: TRBJ2-3
d_call: TRBD2
v_call: TRBV5-1
clone_size: .
cdr3_aa: CASSLATTWDREEDTQYF
cdr3_nt: TGCGCCAGCAGCTTGGCCACCACCTGGGATCGGGAGGAAGATACGCAGTATTTT

j_call: TRBJ2-7
d_call: TRBD1
v_call: TRBV11-3
clone_size: .
cdr3_aa: CASSFAGTGAYEQYF
cdr3_nt: TGTGCCAGCAGCTTTGCCGGGACAGGGGCCTACGAGCAGTACTTC

j_call: TRBJ2-1
d_call: TRBD2
v_call: TRBV9
clone_size: once
cdr3_aa: CASSRIGAGGPNEQFF
cdr3_nt: TGTGCCAGCAGCAGAATAGGTGCGGGGGGTCCGAATGAGCAGTTCTTC